This T cell receptor beta chain was obtained from a study of cytomegalovirus exposure and HLA in healthy donors. This CDR3 is 14 amino acids long. From germline, CDR1 is MNHNS and CDR2 SASEGT. The V end lost 1 base, the J end lost 5 bases, and 9 bases lay between the germline ends. The PCR used 60 Vbeta and 13 Jbeta primers. TCRdb keeps only in-frame clones here, not all; method: immunoSEQ multiplex PCR. This sample has under 150,000 clones, with roughly four fifths found just once. Donors in the study were healthy people who gave bone marrow. This clone was seen a few times. The antigen is undetermined. Study-wide results and limits: Indistinguishability led to the exclusion of some V segments, TRBV6-2 and TRBV6-3 included. Serostatus for CMV was the only available immune exposure information.

J is TRBJ1-5 and V is TRBV6-1; perhaps TRBD1 as D (5 bases). The receptor was isolated from a woman aged 45-65 years in good health and CMV-seronegative. Sample: PBMCs. The CDR3 protein is CASSEVDSYQPQHF. The CDR3 bases are TGTGCCAGCAGTGAAGTAGACAGCTATCAGCCCCAGCATTTT.